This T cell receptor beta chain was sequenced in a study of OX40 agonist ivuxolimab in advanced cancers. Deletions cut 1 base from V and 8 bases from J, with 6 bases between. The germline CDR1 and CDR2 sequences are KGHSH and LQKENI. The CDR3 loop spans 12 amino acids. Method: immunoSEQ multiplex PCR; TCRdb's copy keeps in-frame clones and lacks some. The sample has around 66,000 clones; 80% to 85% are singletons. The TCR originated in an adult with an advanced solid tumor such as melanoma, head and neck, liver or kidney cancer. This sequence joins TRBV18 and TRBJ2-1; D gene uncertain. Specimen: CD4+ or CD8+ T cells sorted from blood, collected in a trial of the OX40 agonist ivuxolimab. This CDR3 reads CASSPQRDEQFF. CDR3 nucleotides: TGTGCCAGCTCACCACAAAGAGATGAGCAGTTCTTC.